This T cell receptor (beta chain) was sequenced during a study of shared clonotypes between healthy human individuals. As to this clone: Its target is not known.

Investigators divided CD4+ cells into CD45RA+ naive and CD45RA-negative memory subsets. Repertoires were generated with immunoSEQ multiplex PCR, while TCRdb's copy carries only in-frame clones and drops some. The profile shows over a million clones, more than 95% of them singletons. Study-wide findings and caveats: Sampling was confined to blood; repertoires within tissues likely differ. Naive subsets, compared against memory subsets, generally had larger estimated richness values.

The CDR3 has 16 amino acids. Germline CDR1 and CDR2: MDHEN and SYDVKM. Deletions cut 5 bases from V and 0 bases from J, with 14 bases between. The V gene is TRBV28, the J gene TRBJ2-1, with a weak D call TRBD2 (6 bases). The specimen was naive CD4+ T cells sorted from blood. Subset reported: CD45RA+ positively selected. This receptor was taken from a man between 25 and 39 years old in good health. CDR3 sequence reads: CASSQKRRVSYNEQFF. As DNA, the CDR3 is TGTGCCAGCAGTCAAAAGCGGAGGGTCTCCTACAATGAGCAGTTCTTC.